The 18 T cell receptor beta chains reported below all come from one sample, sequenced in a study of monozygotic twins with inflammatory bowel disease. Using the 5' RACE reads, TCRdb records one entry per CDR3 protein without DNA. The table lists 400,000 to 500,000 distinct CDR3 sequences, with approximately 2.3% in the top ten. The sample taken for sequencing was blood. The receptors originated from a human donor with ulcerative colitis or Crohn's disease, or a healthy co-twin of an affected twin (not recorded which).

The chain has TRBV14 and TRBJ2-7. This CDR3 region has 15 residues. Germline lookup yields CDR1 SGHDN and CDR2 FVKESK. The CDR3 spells CASSPLDRGPYEQYF. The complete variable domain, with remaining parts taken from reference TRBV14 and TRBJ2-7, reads EAGVTQFPSHSVIEKGQTVTLRCDPISGHDNLYWYRRVMGKEIKFLLHFVKESKQDESGMPNNRFLAERTGGTYSTLKVQPAELEDSGVYFCASSPLDRGPYEQYFGPGTRLTVT.

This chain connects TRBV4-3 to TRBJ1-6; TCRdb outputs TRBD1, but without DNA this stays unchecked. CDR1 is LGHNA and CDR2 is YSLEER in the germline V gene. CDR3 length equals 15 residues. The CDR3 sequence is CASSHRTAGDSPLHF.

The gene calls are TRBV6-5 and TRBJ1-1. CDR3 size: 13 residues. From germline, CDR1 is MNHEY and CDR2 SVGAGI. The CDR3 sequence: CASSYSIDTEAFF.

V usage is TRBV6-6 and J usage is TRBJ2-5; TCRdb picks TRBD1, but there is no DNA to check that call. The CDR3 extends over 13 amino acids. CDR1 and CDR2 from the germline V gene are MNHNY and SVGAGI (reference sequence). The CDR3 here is CATGQGFRETQYF.

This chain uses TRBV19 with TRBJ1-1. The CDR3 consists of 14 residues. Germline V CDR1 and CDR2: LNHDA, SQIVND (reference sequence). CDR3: CASTRSLVMAEAFF.

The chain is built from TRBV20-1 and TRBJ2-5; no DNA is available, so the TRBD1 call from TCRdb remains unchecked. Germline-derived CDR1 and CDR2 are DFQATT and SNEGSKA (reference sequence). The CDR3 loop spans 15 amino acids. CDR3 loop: CSARHPRASVETQYF.

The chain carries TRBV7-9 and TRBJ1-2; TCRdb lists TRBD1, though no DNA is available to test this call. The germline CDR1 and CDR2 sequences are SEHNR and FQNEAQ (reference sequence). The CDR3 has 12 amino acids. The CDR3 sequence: CASMAGYDGYTF.

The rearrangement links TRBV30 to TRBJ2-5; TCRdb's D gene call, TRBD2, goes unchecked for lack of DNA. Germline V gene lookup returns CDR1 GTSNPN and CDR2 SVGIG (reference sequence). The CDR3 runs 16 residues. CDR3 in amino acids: CAWTRTGTSGQETQYF.

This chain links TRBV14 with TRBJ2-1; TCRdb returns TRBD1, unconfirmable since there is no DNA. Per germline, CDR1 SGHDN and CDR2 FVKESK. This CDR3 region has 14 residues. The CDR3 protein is CASSQYRDRDEQFF.

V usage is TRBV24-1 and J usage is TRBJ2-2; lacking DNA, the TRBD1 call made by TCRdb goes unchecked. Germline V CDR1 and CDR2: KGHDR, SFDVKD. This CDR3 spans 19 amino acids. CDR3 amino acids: CATTLRVATGLTGTGELFF.

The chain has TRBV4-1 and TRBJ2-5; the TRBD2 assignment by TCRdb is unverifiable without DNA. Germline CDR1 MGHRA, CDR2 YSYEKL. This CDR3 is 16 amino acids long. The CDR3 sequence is CASSQGTSGSRETQYF.

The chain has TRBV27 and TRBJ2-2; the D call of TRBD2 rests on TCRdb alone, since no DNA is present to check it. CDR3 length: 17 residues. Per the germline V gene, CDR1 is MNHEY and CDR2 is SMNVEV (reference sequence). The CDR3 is CASSLRPSIFRGGELFF.

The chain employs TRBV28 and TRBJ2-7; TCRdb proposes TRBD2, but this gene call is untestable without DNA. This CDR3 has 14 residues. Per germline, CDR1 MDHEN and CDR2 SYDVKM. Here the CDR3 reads CASSLLGGGHEQYF.

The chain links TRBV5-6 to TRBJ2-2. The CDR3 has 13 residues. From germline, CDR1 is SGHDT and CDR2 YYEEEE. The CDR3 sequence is CASSLANGGELFF.

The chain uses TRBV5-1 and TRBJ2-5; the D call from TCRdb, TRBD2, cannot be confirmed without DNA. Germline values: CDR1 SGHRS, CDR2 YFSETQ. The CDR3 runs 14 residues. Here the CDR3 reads CASSLSGSEETQYF.

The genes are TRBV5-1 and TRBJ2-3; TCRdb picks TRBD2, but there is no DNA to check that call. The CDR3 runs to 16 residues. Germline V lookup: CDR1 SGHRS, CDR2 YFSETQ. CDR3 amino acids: CASSFLAGGPPDTQYF.

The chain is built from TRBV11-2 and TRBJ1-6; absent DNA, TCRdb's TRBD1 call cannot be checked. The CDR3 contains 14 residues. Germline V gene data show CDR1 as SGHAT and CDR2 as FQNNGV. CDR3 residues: CASSTRWGGSPLHF.

CDR3: CASRKTGASYEQYF. The chain has TRBV12-3 or TRBV12-4 and TRBJ2-7; TCRdb designates TRBD1, a call that cannot be tested without DNA. The CDR3 has 14 residues.